This entry concerns a single T cell receptor (beta chain). The sample originates from a study of OX40 agonist ivuxolimab in advanced cancers. Looking at the study overall: Each patient was given ivuxolimab into a vein every 2 weeks, at 0.01 to 10 mg/kg. Three partial responders included one hepatocellular carcinoma patient and two cutaneous melanoma patients. Participants averaged approximately 61 years of age (range about 23 to 79) and were under 90% male.

Profiled with immunoSEQ multiplex PCR; TCRdb holds only in-frame clones, not every one. The repertoire has approximately 10,000 clones, 60% to 70% of them found once; the top ten carry 46%. This sequence was found in an adult with an advanced solid tumor such as melanoma, head and neck, liver or kidney cancer. The sample here was CD4+ or CD8+ T cells sorted from blood, taken in a trial of the OX40 agonist ivuxolimab.

CDR3 residues: CASSQDTTGSSYEQYF. In DNA, the CDR3 is TGCGCCAGCAGCCAAGATACGACAGGGAGCTCCTACGAGCAGTACTTC. This sequence joins TRBV4-1 and TRBJ2-7; 7 bases fit TRBD1. The CDR3 is 16 residues long. V was clipped by 0 bases and J by 0 bases; unmatched bases: 5. The germline CDR1 and CDR2 sequences are MGHRA and YSYEKL.